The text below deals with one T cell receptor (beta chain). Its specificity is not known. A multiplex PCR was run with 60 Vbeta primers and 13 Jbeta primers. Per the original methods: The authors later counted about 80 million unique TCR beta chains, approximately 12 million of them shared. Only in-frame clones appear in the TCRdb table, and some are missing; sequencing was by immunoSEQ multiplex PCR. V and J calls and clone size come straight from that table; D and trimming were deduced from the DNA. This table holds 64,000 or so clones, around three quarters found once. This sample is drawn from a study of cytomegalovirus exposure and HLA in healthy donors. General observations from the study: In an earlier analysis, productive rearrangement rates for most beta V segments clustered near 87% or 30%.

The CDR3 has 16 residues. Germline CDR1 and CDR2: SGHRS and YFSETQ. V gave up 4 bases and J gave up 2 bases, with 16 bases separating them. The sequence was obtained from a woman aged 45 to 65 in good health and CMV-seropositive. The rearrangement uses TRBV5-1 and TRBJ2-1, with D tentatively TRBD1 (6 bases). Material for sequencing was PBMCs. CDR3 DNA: TGCGCCAGCAGCAGGAGAGACAGGAATGCCTACAATGAGCAGTTCTTC. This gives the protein CASSRRDRNAYNEQFF.